Listed below are T cell receptor beta chains from one sample, sequenced in a study of blood T cell repertoires in COVID-19. Here immunoSEQ multiplex PCR was the method, and the copy in TCRdb shows in-frame clones only, minus some. The sample includes about 75,000 clones, 74% of them seen just once. Sequencing input: peripheral blood. These receptors all come from a human donor with acute or convalescent COVID-19. The donor label of this sample is uncertain. CDR3s include the opening cysteine and the closing phenylalanine or tryptophan. D genes are given only for firm matches. The size of a clone is reported for some rows only, either as once, few or many, or as a class for expanded clones.

CDR3aa: CSASYSGKRGAFF
CDR3nt: TGCAGTGCTAGTTATTCAGGGAAGAGGGGGGCTTTCTTT
abundance: .
d_gene: .
j_gene: TRBJ1-1
v_gene: TRBV20-1

CDR3aa: CASSIGPSFSNQPQHF
CDR3nt: TGTGCCAGTAGTATAGGGCCATCATTCAGCAATCAGCCCCAGCATTTT
abundance: .
d_gene: .
j_gene: TRBJ1-5
v_gene: TRBV19

CDR3aa: CASSPGSGRSQEQFF
CDR3nt: TGTGCCAGCAGCCCGGGGAGCGGGAGGTCTCAGGAGCAGTTCTTC
abundance: .
d_gene: TRBD2
j_gene: TRBJ2-1
v_gene: TRBV9

CDR3aa: CASSLAGEGYEQYF
CDR3nt: TGCGCCAGCAGCTTGGCCGGGGAGGGCTACGAGCAGTACTTC
abundance: .
d_gene: TRBD2
j_gene: TRBJ2-7
v_gene: TRBV5-1

CDR3aa: CASSTTGTGELFF
CDR3nt: TGTGCCAGCAGCACGACGGGGACCGGGGAGCTGTTTTTT
abundance: .
d_gene: .
j_gene: TRBJ2-2
v_gene: TRBV7-9

CDR3aa: CASGAANEKLFF
CDR3nt: TGTGCCTCGGGAGCGGCTAATGAAAAACTGTTTTTT
abundance: once
d_gene: .
j_gene: TRBJ1-4
v_gene: TRBV6-1

CDR3aa: CASSLWGAGEKLFF
CDR3nt: TGTGCCAGCAGTTTATGGGGGGCTGGGGAAAAACTGTTTTTT
abundance: .
d_gene: .
j_gene: TRBJ1-4
v_gene: TRBV28

CDR3aa: CASSQRAYNEQFF
CDR3nt: TGTGCCAGCAGCCAAAGAGCCTACAATGAGCAGTTCTTC
abundance: few
d_gene: .
j_gene: TRBJ2-1
v_gene: TRBV3-1/TRBV3-2

CDR3aa: CAWSVSGASNYGYTF
CDR3nt: TGTGCCTGGAGTGTAAGCGGGGCGAGTAACTATGGCTACACCTTC
abundance: .
d_gene: .
j_gene: TRBJ1-2
v_gene: TRBV30

CDR3aa: CASSYSGGSSYNEQFF
CDR3nt: TGTGCCAGCAGTTACTCGGGCGGGAGCTCCTACAATGAGCAGTTCTTC
abundance: .
d_gene: TRBD2
j_gene: TRBJ2-1
v_gene: TRBV6-5

CDR3aa: CASSQDWDTETQYF
CDR3nt: TGTGCCAGCAGCCAAGATTGGGACACAGAGACCCAGTACTTC
abundance: .
d_gene: .
j_gene: TRBJ2-5
v_gene: TRBV14

CDR3aa: CASSSSWRPATNEKLFF
CDR3nt: TGTGCCAGCAGTTCCTCCTGGAGGCCTGCAACTAATGAAAAACTGTTTTTT
abundance: .
d_gene: .
j_gene: TRBJ1-4
v_gene: TRBV27

CDR3aa: CASSLDRSNEKLFF
CDR3nt: TGTGCCAGCAGCTTAGACAGGAGTAATGAAAAACTGTTTTTT
abundance: .
d_gene: .
j_gene: TRBJ1-4
v_gene: TRBV7-8

CDR3aa: CASSASWWRTDTQYF
CDR3nt: TGTGCCAGCAGCGCCAGTTGGTGGCGGACAGATACGCAGTATTTT
abundance: .
d_gene: .
j_gene: TRBJ2-3
v_gene: TRBV9

CDR3aa: CASSPASYHNEQFF
CDR3nt: TGTGCCAGCAGCCCCGCTAGCTACCACAATGAGCAGTTCTTC
abundance: .
d_gene: .
j_gene: TRBJ2-1
v_gene: TRBV3-1/TRBV3-2

CDR3aa: CASSREIRDSNSPLHF
CDR3nt: TGCGCCAGCAGCCGAGAAATACGGGACAGTAATTCACCCCTCCACTTT
abundance: .
d_gene: TRBD1
j_gene: TRBJ1-6
v_gene: TRBV4-3

CDR3aa: CASSSGVVGANVLTF
CDR3nt: TGTGCCAGCAGCTCCGGGGTTGTCGGGGCCAACGTCCTGACTTTC
abundance: .
d_gene: .
j_gene: TRBJ2-6
v_gene: TRBV7-2

CDR3aa: CAWGGPYEQYF
CDR3nt: TGTGCCTGGGGCGGTCCCTACGAGCAGTACTTC
abundance: few
d_gene: .
j_gene: TRBJ2-7
v_gene: TRBV30

CDR3aa: CASSLEVDRWGYNEQFF
CDR3nt: TGTGCCAGCAGCTTAGAAGTGGACAGGTGGGGCTACAATGAGCAGTTCTTC
abundance: once
d_gene: TRBD1
j_gene: TRBJ2-1
v_gene: TRBV7-8

CDR3aa: CASSLRARVNDITDTQYF
CDR3nt: TGTGCCAGCAGCTTAAGGGCGCGGGTAAATGATATCACAGATACGCAGTATTTT
abundance: .
d_gene: .
j_gene: TRBJ2-3
v_gene: TRBV7-9

CDR3aa: CASSHWGGGETQYF
CDR3nt: TGTGCCAGCAGCCATTGGGGGGGCGGAGAGACCCAGTACTTC
abundance: .
d_gene: .
j_gene: TRBJ2-5
v_gene: TRBV3-1/TRBV3-2

CDR3aa: CASSWIPRDRKNEQYF
CDR3nt: TGTGCCAGCAGTTGGATCCCCCGGGACAGGAAAAACGAGCAGTACTTC
abundance: .
d_gene: TRBD1
j_gene: TRBJ2-7
v_gene: TRBV6-2/TRBV6-3

CDR3aa: CASSLLDRNKQFF
CDR3nt: TGTGCCAGCAGCCTACTGGACAGGAATAAGCAGTTCTTC
abundance: .
d_gene: TRBD1
j_gene: TRBJ2-1
v_gene: TRBV7-8

CDR3aa: CAWSVGYRETQYF
CDR3nt: TGTGCCTGGAGTGTCGGTTACCGAGAGACCCAGTACTTC
abundance: .
d_gene: .
j_gene: TRBJ2-5
v_gene: TRBV30

CDR3aa: CASSMTGLGANEKLFF
CDR3nt: TGCGCCAGCAGCATGACAGGGCTAGGAGCTAATGAAAAACTGTTTTTT
abundance: .
d_gene: TRBD1
j_gene: TRBJ1-4
v_gene: TRBV5-1

CDR3aa: CASSPLGLAGDDEQFF
CDR3nt: TGTGCCAGCAGTCCCTTGGGACTAGCGGGAGATGACGAGCAGTTCTTC
abundance: once
d_gene: TRBD2
j_gene: TRBJ2-1
v_gene: TRBV28

CDR3aa: CASNPQGVDYGYTF
CDR3nt: TGCGCCAGCAACCCCCAGGGCGTAGACTATGGCTACACCTTC
abundance: .
d_gene: .
j_gene: TRBJ1-2
v_gene: TRBV10-2

CDR3aa: CASRARRQGPGTSGRRTYNEQFF
CDR3nt: TGTGCGAGCAGGGCAAGGCGACAGGGGCCTGGGACTAGCGGGAGGAGGACCTACAATGAGCAGTTCTTC
abundance: .
d_gene: TRBD2
j_gene: TRBJ2-1
v_gene: TRBV2

CDR3aa: CASSVRRGGNHNEQFF
CDR3nt: TGTGCCAGCAGCGTCCGCCGGGGGGGCAACCACAATGAGCAGTTCTTC
abundance: .
d_gene: TRBD2
j_gene: TRBJ2-1
v_gene: TRBV13

CDR3aa: CASSQGQANQPQHF
CDR3nt: TGTGCCAGCAGCCAGGGACAGGCCAATCAGCCCCAGCATTTT
abundance: .
d_gene: TRBD1
j_gene: TRBJ1-5
v_gene: TRBV3-1/TRBV3-2

CDR3aa: CASSRTTLSYEQYF
CDR3nt: TGCGCCAGCAGCCGGACTACCCTCTCCTACGAGCAGTACTTC
abundance: .
d_gene: .
j_gene: TRBJ2-7
v_gene: TRBV4-3

CDR3aa: CASSLAGGGLEKLFF
CDR3nt: TGCGCCAGCAGCTTGGCCGGTGGGGGCCTTGAAAAACTGTTTTTT
abundance: .
d_gene: .
j_gene: TRBJ1-4
v_gene: TRBV5-1

CDR3aa: CASSLQLPGANVLTF
CDR3nt: TGTGCCAGCAGCCTACAGCTTCCCGGGGCCAACGTCCTGACTTTC
abundance: .
d_gene: .
j_gene: TRBJ2-6
v_gene: TRBV6-6

CDR3aa: CASSLPPGKYNEQFF
CDR3nt: TGTGCCAGCAGCTTGCCTCCAGGGAAATACAATGAGCAGTTCTTC
abundance: few
d_gene: .
j_gene: TRBJ2-1
v_gene: TRBV5-6

CDR3aa: CASSIGQGTPTHGELFF
CDR3nt: TGTGCCAGCAGCATCGGACAGGGGACACCCACACACGGGGAGCTGTTTTTT
abundance: .
d_gene: TRBD1
j_gene: TRBJ2-2
v_gene: TRBV9

CDR3aa: CASRPLGGTEAFF
CDR3nt: TGTGCCAGCAGACCTCTCGGGGGGACTGAAGCTTTCTTT
abundance: .
d_gene: .
j_gene: TRBJ1-1
v_gene: TRBV28

CDR3aa: CTSSQDRPGTELGNTIYF
CDR3nt: TGCACCAGCAGCCAAGATCGACCCGGGACAGAGTTAGGAAACACCATATATTTT
abundance: .
d_gene: .
j_gene: TRBJ1-3
v_gene: TRBV1

CDR3aa: CATSDLGGQGGYNEQFF
CDR3nt: TGTGCCACCAGTGATTTGGGGGGACAGGGCGGCTACAATGAGCAGTTCTTC
abundance: .
d_gene: TRBD1
j_gene: TRBJ2-1
v_gene: TRBV24-1

CDR3aa: CASNHGDYYEQYF
CDR3nt: TGTGCCAGCAATCACGGAGATTACTACGAGCAGTACTTC
abundance: many
d_gene: .
j_gene: TRBJ2-7
v_gene: TRBV11-1

CDR3aa: CASSQLTPGQGNAKNIQYF
CDR3nt: TGTGCCAGCAGTCAGCTAACCCCGGGACAGGGGAACGCCAAAAACATTCAGTACTTC
abundance: .
d_gene: TRBD1
j_gene: TRBJ2-4
v_gene: TRBV6-6

CDR3aa: CASSPRTGSQPQHF
CDR3nt: TGTGCCAGCAGCCCCCGGACAGGGAGTCAGCCCCAGCATTTT
abundance: few
d_gene: TRBD1
j_gene: TRBJ1-5
v_gene: TRBV28

CDR3aa: CASSLREKLFF
CDR3nt: TGTGCCAGCAGTCTCCGGGAAAAACTGTTTTTT
abundance: .
d_gene: .
j_gene: TRBJ1-4
v_gene: TRBV28

CDR3aa: CASSPVAGGDTGELFF
CDR3nt: TGTGCCAGCTCACCGGTAGCGGGAGGTGACACCGGGGAGCTGTTTTTT
abundance: .
d_gene: TRBD2
j_gene: TRBJ2-2
v_gene: TRBV18

CDR3aa: CASSARTWRSPLHF
CDR3nt: TGTGCCAGCAGCGCGAGGACTTGGCGTTCACCCCTCCACTTT
abundance: few
d_gene: .
j_gene: TRBJ1-6
v_gene: TRBV11-2

CDR3aa: CASSPTSSGTLGGYEQYF
CDR3nt: TGCGCCAGCAGCCCTACCAGTTCCGGGACCTTAGGGGGCTACGAGCAGTACTTC
abundance: few
d_gene: .
j_gene: TRBJ2-7
v_gene: TRBV5-1

CDR3aa: CASSLLGTIGGAQYF
CDR3nt: TGTGCCAGCAGTTTATTAGGGACTATAGGGGGGGCGCAGTATTTT
abundance: .
d_gene: .
j_gene: TRBJ2-3
v_gene: TRBV28

CDR3aa: CASSHRGDSGNTIYF
CDR3nt: TGTGCCAGCAGCCATCGGGGGGACTCTGGAAACACCATATATTTT
abundance: .
d_gene: .
j_gene: TRBJ1-3
v_gene: TRBV3-1/TRBV3-2